This T cell receptor (beta chain) appears in the sequencing data of a study of T cell responses to AZD1222 COVID-19 vaccine. Study-level background: Second-dose schedules of about 4 or about 12 weeks were combined. Study-wide points: Clonal diversity may have been underestimated in mostly white British donors.

In the case of this clone: Its antigen is unidentified.

Using immunoSEQ multiplex PCR, the repertoire was profiled, and TCRdb retains in-frame clones only, with some absent. The sample has about 160,000 clones, approximately 90% seen once. Germline V gene data show CDR1 as MNHEY and CDR2 as SVGAGI. Trimming removed 10 bases from V and 8 bases from J, with 22 bases in between. CDR3 size: 14 residues. This TCR came from an adult in good health. The sample consisted of peripheral blood, taken on day 0 of AZD1222 vaccination. This chain links TRBV6-5 with TRBJ2-3, with D tentatively TRBD1 or TRBD2 (5 bases each). The CDR3 DNA reads as TGTGCCACCATAACTCATTCCGGGGCCCGTACGCAGTATTTT. Protein: CATITHSGARTQYF.